These 26 T cell receptor beta chains share one sample of origin, sequenced in a study of T-cell reconstitution after alpha-beta-depleted transplantation in children. The authors prepared the TCRbeta library with unique molecular identifiers. TCRdb re-called the PCR reads with MiXCR, one entry per CDR3 protein. Here the sample spans some 490,000 distinct CDR3 sequences, about 12% being singletons. The sequenced sample was PBMCs from the stem cell graft donor, obtained from the stem cell graft. Every receptor here comes from a human donor who donated a stem cell graft to a child with combined immunodeficiency.

This clonotype was seen ten or more times. This rearrangement joins TRBV10-3 to TRBJ2-7; tentative D call: TRBD1 (6 bases). The CDR3 has 14 amino acids. Trimming pared 3 bases from V and 3 bases from J, leaving 12 bases between. In germline, CDR1 is ENHRY, CDR2 SYGVKD. This CDR3 is CAISDPGERYEQYF. The CDR3 DNA reads TGTGCCATCAGTGACCCAGGGGAGCGCTACGAGCAGTACTTC.

This clonotype was seen more than once but under ten times. The chain combines TRBV28 with TRBJ2-7; perhaps TRBD2 as D (6 bases). Germline CDR1 and CDR2: MDHEN and SYDVKM. Trimming shortened V by 8 bases and J by 0 bases, and 11 bases separated the two germline ends. There are 13 residues in the CDR3. The CDR3 sequence is CASRGDGSYEQYF. CDR3 coding DNA: TGTGCCAGCCGCGGGGACGGCTCCTACGAGCAGTACTTC.

The genes are TRBV19 and TRBJ2-5; D is unresolved. Trimming shortened V by 3 bases and J by 1 base, and 9 bases separated the two germline ends. In germline, CDR1 is LNHDA, CDR2 SQIVND (reference sequence). This CDR3 spans 14 amino acids. This chain's CDR3 is CASSMWESQETQYF. The DNA of the CDR3 is TGTGCCAGTAGTATGTGGGAATCCCAAGAGACCCAGTACTTC.

This clonotype was seen only a few times. The chain has TRBV11-1 and TRBJ2-7; the match to TRBD1 covers 8 bases. The length of the CDR3 is 15 residues. J gave up 2 bases and V 0 bases, and 3 bases lay outside the gene matches. Germline CDR1 SGHAT, CDR2 FQDESV (reference sequence). The CDR3 DNA sequence: TGTGCCAGCAGCTTAGCGGACAGGGCAACCTACGAGCAGTACTTC. Translated, it gives CASSLADRATYEQYF.

This clonotype has only a few counts. The rearrangement uses TRBV27 and TRBJ2-1; D is possibly TRBD2 (5 bases). The CDR3 has 15 residues. Per the germline V gene, CDR1 is MNHEY and CDR2 is SMNVEV (reference sequence). V gave up 4 bases and J gave up 0 bases, with 10 bases separating them. DNA for the CDR3: TGTGCCAGCAGTTCGGGGATGGGCTCCTACAATGAGCAGTTCTTC. This gives the protein CASSSGMGSYNEQFF.

This clonotype was seen only a few times. This chain uses TRBV29-1 with TRBJ2-1; perhaps TRBD2 as D (5 bases). Trimming took 4 bases from V and 8 from J, leaving 12 bases between them. Germline CDR1 reads SQVTM; CDR2 reads ANQGSEA. This CDR3 is 12 amino acids long. This CDR3 is CSVVGEFYEQFF. The DNA for the CDR3 is TGCAGCGTTGTCGGGGAATTTTATGAGCAGTTCTTC.

This clonotype occurred a few times. The CDR3 nucleotides read TGCAGTGCTAGCGACGGACAGCGGAACCCCTACGAGCAGTACTTC. Translation: CSASDGQRNPYEQYF. The V and J genes are TRBV20-1 and TRBJ2-7, with a possible D match to TRBD1 (6 bases). Per germline, CDR1 DFQATT and CDR2 SNEGSKA (reference sequence). The V gene lost 3 bases and the J gene lost 2 bases, with 17 bases spanning the gap. The CDR3 sequence is 15 residues long.

V usage is TRBV29-1 and J usage is TRBJ1-5; D not resolved. Germline loops: CDR1 SQVTM, CDR2 ANQGSEA. Trimming pared 3 bases from V and 3 bases from J, leaving 15 bases between. The CDR3 runs 15 residues. CDR3 DNA: TGCAGCGTTGATGGGTACGAAGAATCCAATCAGCCCCAGCATTTT. Protein: CSVDGYEESNQPQHF.

This sequence joins TRBV3-1 and TRBJ1-5; D is uncertain. This CDR3 region has 14 residues. Germline CDR1 reads LGHDT; CDR2 reads YNNKEL (reference sequence). Trimming pared 0 bases from V and 9 bases from J, leaving 12 bases between. Here the CDR3 reads CASSQDPGLGPQHF. CDR3 sequence (DNA): TGTGCCAGCAGCCAAGACCCCGGTTTGGGGCCCCAGCATTTT. Drawing the rest from reference TRBV3-1 and TRBJ1-5, the complete variable domain is DTAVSQTPKYLVTQMGNDKSIKCEQNLGHDTMYWYKQDSKKFLKIMFSYNNKELIINETVPNRFSPKSPDKAHLNLHINSLELGDSAVYFCASSQDPGLGPQHFGDGTRLSIL.

This clonotype was counted between two and nine times. V and J are TRBV5-1 and TRBJ2-7; D is ambiguous. CDR1 is SGHRS and CDR2 is YFSETQ in the germline V gene. Trimming removed 3 bases at V and 4 bases at J, with 11 bases between. The CDR3 is 13 residues long. DNA for the CDR3: TGCGCCAGCAGCTCCAGGACGGAATACGAGCAGTACTTC. It translates to CASSSRTEYEQYF.

V is TRBV12-3 or TRBV12-4 and J is TRBJ1-3; D is unclear. Between the trimmed V and J ends, which lost 3 bases and 0 bases, there was a span of 3 bases. The CDR3 has 13 amino acids. CDR3 in amino acids: CASSFDSGNTIYF. CDR3 sequence (DNA): TGTGCCAGCAGTTTCGACTCTGGAAACACCATATATTTT.

This clonotype was seen many times. This rearrangement joins TRBV5-5 to TRBJ2-2; no clear D. This CDR3 has 12 residues. The V end was cut by 6 bases, the J end by 5 bases, with 8 bases between. Germline assignment: CDR1 SGHKS and CDR2 YYEKEE (reference sequence). In DNA, the CDR3 is TGTGCCAGCAACCGGAGAACCGGGGAGCTGTTTTTT. Translated: CASNRRTGELFF.

This clonotype has at least ten counts. The rearrangement uses TRBV7-2 and TRBJ2-2, with a possible D match to TRBD1 (6 bases). Trimming cost V 5 bases and J 1 base, with 11 bases left between them. The length of the CDR3 is 15 residues. The germline gives CDR1 SGHTA, CDR2 FQGNSA. CDR3 sequence (DNA): TGTGCCAGCAGCCCACAACAGGGGAACACCGGGGAGCTGTTTTTT. Translating gives CASSPQQGNTGELFF.

V is TRBV28 and J is TRBJ2-1; 11 bases are a match to TRBD1. This CDR3 region has 16 residues. Germline V lookup: CDR1 MDHEN, CDR2 SYDVKM. V lost 2 bases to trimming and J lost 4 bases; unmatched junction nucleotides: 4. Here the CDR3 reads CASSLPGTGGYNEQFF. The CDR3 DNA reads as TGTGCCAGCAGTTTACCCGGGACAGGGGGGTACAATGAGCAGTTCTTC.

The rearrangement links TRBV28 to TRBJ2-7, with 8 bases matching TRBD2. The ends lost 2 bases at V and 1 base at J; junction bases unmatched: 7. Germline V gene sequence: CDR1 MDHEN, CDR2 SYDVKM. This CDR3 is 16 amino acids long. The DNA of the CDR3 is TGTGCCAGCAGTTTAGGGCTAGCGGGCCTGTCCTACGAGCAGTACTTC. Its translation: CASSLGLAGLSYEQYF.

Details on this clonotype: One end of the junction is discordant with germline, which a read error may explain. This chain links TRBV20-1 with TRBJ2-1; D may be TRBD2 (5 bases). CDR3 size: 15 residues. Germline CDR1 reads DFQATT; CDR2 reads SNEGSKA (reference sequence). CDR3 sequence (DNA): TGCTGTGCAACAAACCGGGGTTATAGAGGTGGTGAGCAGTTCTTC. This gives the protein CCATNRGYRGGEQFF.

This clonotype was counted between two and nine times. This sequence joins TRBV12-3 or TRBV12-4 and TRBJ2-1; D tentatively fits TRBD1 or TRBD2 (5 bases each). CDR3 size: 15 residues. V was trimmed by 4 bases and J by 5 bases, leaving 15 bases between them. CDR3 loop: CASSWAGTRNNEQFF. The CDR3 coding sequence is TGTGCCAGCAGTTGGGCAGGGACCCGGAACAATGAGCAGTTCTTC.

A few counts support this clonotype. The chain uses TRBV5-6 and TRBJ1-5; 8 bases fit TRBD1. V lost 4 bases and J lost 9; bases outside the gene matches: 12. Germline loops: CDR1 SGHDT, CDR2 YYEEEE. This CDR3 comprises 15 residues. The CDR3 loop is CASSLRRTGTLPQHF. CDR3 DNA: TGTGCCAGCAGCCTCCGGCGGACAGGGACGTTGCCCCAGCATTTT. The entire variable domain, with the rest obtained from reference TRBV5-6 and TRBJ1-5, is as follows: DAGVTQSPTHLIKTRGQQVTLRCSPKSGHDTVSWYQQALGQGPQFIFQYYEEEERQRGNFPDRFSGHQFPNYSSELNVNALLLGDSALYLCASSLRRTGTLPQHFGDGTRLSIL.

This clonotype was counted a few times. The gene calls are TRBV20-1 and TRBJ1-1; tentatively, D is TRBD1 (6 bases). Trimming shortened V by 2 bases and J by 4 bases, and 14 bases separated the two germline ends. CDR3 length equals 14 residues. Germline CDR1 is DFQATT and CDR2 is SNEGSKA (reference sequence). CDR3 sequence reads: CSARSWGDITEAFF. DNA of the CDR3: TGCAGTGCTAGATCCTGGGGGGACATCACTGAAGCTTTCTTT.

This clonotype was counted only a few times. J is TRBJ2-5 and V is TRBV29-1; perhaps D is TRBD1 or TRBD2 (5 bases each). V lost 3 bases to trimming and J lost 5 bases, with 10 bases between them. CDR3 length: 12 amino acids. From germline, CDR1 is SQVTM and CDR2 ANQGSEA. The chain's CDR3 is CSVDEGKETQYF. DNA of the CDR3: TGCAGCGTTGATGAGGGGAAGGAGACCCAGTACTTC.

CDR3 nucleotides: TGTGCCAGCAGCAGAGGACAGTACGAGCAGTACTTC. Its translation: CASSRGQYEQYF. The chain recombines TRBV7-9 with TRBJ2-7, with TRBD1 as a possible D gene (6 bases). Germline CDR1 is SEHNR and CDR2 is FQNEAQ (reference sequence). V dropped 5 bases and J dropped 4 bases, with 9 bases sitting between them. There are 12 residues in the CDR3. The complete variable domain, with remaining parts taken from reference TRBV7-9 and TRBJ2-7, reads DTGVSQNPRHKITKRGQNVTFRCDPISEHNRLYWYRQTLGQGPEFLTYFQNEAQLEKSRLLSDRFSAERPKGSFSTLEIQRTEQGDSAMYLCASSRGQYEQYFGPGTRLTVT.

This clonotype was seen only a few times. The genes are TRBV20-1 and TRBJ1-1; D perhaps matches TRBD1 (5 bases). The germline CDR1 and CDR2 sequences are DFQATT and SNEGSKA (reference sequence). The CDR3 covers 12 residues. For the CDR3, the DNA is TGCAGCGGGGTGGGGGTCGGAACTGAAGCTTTCTTT. It translates to CSGVGVGTEAFF.

The V gene is TRBV12-3 or TRBV12-4, the J gene TRBJ2-2; D is unclear. Trimming stripped 1 base from V and 3 bases from J, with 15 bases between. This CDR3 has 17 residues. CDR3 DNA sequence: TGTGCCAGCAGTTTAGGCAAGGCTAGGCCCTACACCGGGGAGCTGTTTTTT. Translation gives CASSLGKARPYTGELFF.

At least ten counts were recorded for this clonotype. The chain has TRBV27 and TRBJ2-5; 7 nucleotides agree with TRBD1. Germline CDR1 reads MNHEY; CDR2 reads SMNVEV (reference sequence). V lost 6 bases, J lost 2 bases, and 9 bases stayed unmatched. The CDR3 is made up of 15 amino acids. The DNA for the CDR3 is TGTGCCAGCAGCACACAGGGGTCGACACAAGAGACCCAGTACTTC. This codes for CASSTQGSTQETQYF.

The sample holds many counts of this clonotype. The V call is TRBV12-3 or TRBV12-4, the J call TRBJ1-1; D is uncertain. The CDR3 consists of 12 residues. The V end was cut by 6 bases, the J end by 1 base, with 6 bases between. CDR3 sequence: CASRGGNTEAFF. CDR3 sequence (DNA): TGTGCCAGCAGGGGCGGGAACACTGAAGCTTTCTTT.

This rearrangement joins TRBV11-3 to TRBJ2-5; D not certain. V was pared by 5 bases and J by 7 bases, with 17 bases between. The CDR3 is made up of 14 amino acids. Germline-derived CDR1 and CDR2 are SGHNT and YENEEA. CDR3 sequence reads: CASSQPLDTATQYF. In nucleotides, the CDR3 is TGTGCCAGCAGCCAACCCCTGGATACGGCGACCCAGTACTTC.